Each of the 17 T cell receptor beta chains below was sequenced from the same sample in a study of T-cell reconstitution after alpha-beta-depleted transplantation in children. Unique molecular identifiers were used to barcode this TCRbeta library. From the PCR reads, TCRdb called clonotypes with MiXCR, one entry per CDR3 protein. The table includes fewer than 550,000 distinct CDR3 sequences, approximately 10% detected once. Sample: PBMCs, mostly from graft donor cells, taken 180 days after TCRalphabeta/CD19-depleted stem cell transplant. Every receptor here comes from a female patient between 2 and 15 years old who had a stem cell transplant for aplastic anemia, so the T cells may come from the graft donor.

Comment on this clonotype: A much larger clone differs from this one at a single base, so this may be a read error. The genes are TRBV29-1 and TRBJ2-3; TRBD1 aligns across 11 bases. The CDR3 is 14 residues long. From germline, CDR1 is SQVTM and CDR2 ANQGSEA. The CDR3 nucleotides read TGCAGCGCCGAGGGACAGGGGGAAGTAGATACGCGGTATTTT. Amino acids: CSAEGQGEVDTRYF.

The gene calls are TRBV12-3 or TRBV12-4 and TRBJ1-1; D gene ambiguous. This CDR3 is 14 amino acids long. V gave up 5 bases and J gave up 5 bases, with 15 bases separating them. The CDR3 DNA sequence: TGTGCCAGCAGTACCGTCCCCACGTGGACTGAAGCTTTCTTT. Protein sequence: CASSTVPTWTEAFF.

This chain uses TRBV18 with TRBJ1-6, with a weak D call TRBD1 (6 bases). This CDR3 contains 15 residues. Germline CDR1 and CDR2: KGHSH and LQKENI. With 3 bases removed from V and 5 bases from J, the gap between germline ends came to 11 bases. In DNA form, the CDR3 reads TGTGCCAGCTCACCCCGACAGGCGGATAATTCACCCCTCCACTTT. Its protein is CASSPRQADNSPLHF.

This clonotype was seen more than once but under ten times. The CDR3 DNA follows: TGTGCCAGCACCACCTCTCCCGAGTGGAGCGAGCAGTTCTTC. Residues: CASTTSPEWSEQFF. The chain carries TRBV6-1 and TRBJ2-1, with unresolved D. The V gene lost 7 bases and the J gene lost 10 bases, with 20 bases spanning the gap. CDR1 is MNHNS, CDR2 SASEGT, per germline. This CDR3 has 14 amino acids.

The chain couples TRBV4-3 to TRBJ2-7; D is perhaps TRBD2 (5 bases). The germline gives CDR1 LGHNA, CDR2 YSLEER. The CDR3 loop spans 19 amino acids. Trimming shortened V by 1 base and J by 3 bases, and 25 bases separated the two germline ends. CDR3 in amino acids: CASSQGSPDRGNLFYEQYF. The CDR3 DNA reads as TGCGCCAGCAGCCAAGGCTCACCAGATCGGGGAAACCTTTTCTACGAGCAGTACTTC.

The chain has TRBV5-1 and TRBJ2-3; the match to TRBD1 covers 10 bases. The CDR3 is made up of 16 amino acids. V lost 5 bases to trimming and J lost 2 bases; unmatched junction nucleotides: 8. Germline V gene sequence: CDR1 SGHRS, CDR2 YFSETQ. Here the CDR3 DNA reads TGCGCCAGCAGGGGGGACAGGGGCGCTAACACAGATACGCAGTATTTT. This translates into CASRGDRGANTDTQYF.

The chain carries TRBV28 and TRBJ2-7; D unresolved. Trimming removed 7 bases from V and 0 bases from J, with 16 bases in between. This CDR3 spans 15 amino acids. CDR1 and CDR2 (germline): MDHEN, SYDVKM. For the CDR3, the DNA is TGTGCCAGCACACACGGGTCGGGTAACTCCTACGAGCAGTACTTC. This gives the protein CASTHGSGNSYEQYF. Based on the CDR3 plus reference TRBV28 and TRBJ2-7, the full variable domain is DVKVTQSSRYLVKRTGEKVFLECVQDMDHENMFWYRQDPGLGLRLIYFSYDVKMKEKGDIPEGYSVSREKKERFSLILESASTNQTSMYLCASTHGSGNSYEQYFGPGTRLTVT.

The chain links TRBV7-9 to TRBJ2-3; D might be TRBD1 (6 bases). CDR1 is SEHNR, CDR2 FQNEAQ, per germline (reference sequence). V gave up 3 bases and J gave up 4 bases, with 17 bases separating them. The CDR3 extends over 16 amino acids. The CDR3 spells CASSLGRQAVPDTQYF. The CDR3 DNA reads TGTGCCAGCAGCTTGGGTCGACAGGCAGTCCCAGATACGCAGTATTTT.

This clonotype came up many times. CDR3 residues: CASSFSGGNTEAFF. DNA of the CDR3: TGTGCCAGCAGTTTTTCGGGAGGGAACACTGAAGCTTTCTTT. The V call is TRBV12-3 or TRBV12-4, the J call TRBJ1-1; D call uncertain. This CDR3 contains 14 residues. V was cut by 3 bases and J by 1 base, with 9 bases left in between.

This clonotype was counted a few times. V usage is TRBV4-3 and J usage is TRBJ1-4, with TRBD1 as a possible D gene (5 bases). This CDR3 spans 15 amino acids. Trimming removed 1 base at V and 5 bases at J, with 11 bases between. CDR1 and CDR2 from the germline V gene are LGHNA and YSLEER. The DNA of the CDR3 is TGCGCCAGCAGCCAAGGAAACAGGCCAAATGAAAAACTGTTTTTT. Its translation: CASSQGNRPNEKLFF.

This clonotype was counted only a few times. The J gene is TRBJ2-5, the V gene TRBV5-1, with D tentatively TRBD1 (6 bases). Looked up from germline, CDR1 is SGHRS and CDR2 is YFSETQ. The CDR3 totals 14 residues. The V end was cut by 0 bases, the J end by 7 bases, with 13 bases between. The CDR3 DNA sequence: TGCGCCAGCAGCTTGGACAGGGTTGGCGGGACCCAGTACTTC. This translates into CASSLDRVGGTQYF.

This chain uses TRBV19 with TRBJ2-1; maybe TRBD1 (5 bases). V was trimmed by 5 bases and J by 2 bases, leaving 13 bases between them. The CDR3 runs 15 residues. Germline V lookup: CDR1 LNHDA, CDR2 SQIVND (reference sequence). The CDR3 spells CASSDKGWAYNEQFF. The DNA of the CDR3 is TGTGCCAGTAGTGATAAGGGGTGGGCCTACAATGAGCAGTTCTTC.

The table lists this clonotype with a few counts. This chain joins TRBV6-2 or TRBV6-3 and TRBJ2-1, with 14 bases fitting TRBD2. V was pared by 4 bases and J by 2 bases, with 7 bases of the junction left unmatched. This CDR3 is 18 amino acids long. The germline V gene has CDR1 MNHEY and CDR2 SVGEGT. CDR3 residues: CASSFGTSGRVAYNEQFF. CDR3 nucleotide sequence: TGTGCCAGCAGTTTCGGGACTAGCGGGAGAGTCGCCTACAATGAGCAGTTCTTC.

This clonotype was found a few times. The chain recombines TRBV29-1 with TRBJ1-4; no firm D call. V lost 6 bases and J lost 6, with 17 bases in between. CDR1 SQVTM and CDR2 ANQGSEA come from the germline V gene. The CDR3 covers 14 residues. CDR3 protein: CSVSPGPVYEKLFF. CDR3 DNA sequence: TGCAGCGTCAGTCCTGGGCCCGTTTATGAAAAACTGTTTTTT.

There are many counts of this clonotype. The J gene is TRBJ1-3, the V gene TRBV21-1. TRBV21-1 is shown as a pseudogene. CDR3 length: 16 amino acids. The CDR3 is CASSKGRVFSGNTIYF. The CDR3 nucleotides read TGTGCCAGCAGCAAAGGACGGGTTTTCTCTGGAAACACCATATATTTT.

In this sample, this clonotype turned up a few times. The chain couples TRBV6-2 or TRBV6-3 to TRBJ2-4; D is possibly TRBD1 or TRBD2 (6 bases each). V lost 2 bases and J lost 9, with 17 bases in between. The CDR3 runs to 15 residues. Per the germline V gene, CDR1 is MNHEY and CDR2 is SVGEGT. The CDR3 sequence: CASSYPQGLPTIQYF. CDR3 DNA sequence: TGTGCCAGCAGTTACCCACAGGGACTTCCTACCATTCAGTACTTC.

This clonotype appeared a few times. V usage is TRBV19 and J usage is TRBJ2-1, with 12 bases identical to TRBD2. There are 17 residues in the CDR3. From germline, CDR1 is LNHDA and CDR2 SQIVND (reference sequence). The V and J ends lost 3 bases and 8 bases, in that order; junction bases with no gene match: 11. Here the CDR3 reads CASSILASGRAVYEQFF. The CDR3 DNA follows: TGTGCCAGTAGTATTTTGGCTAGCGGGAGGGCCGTCTATGAGCAGTTCTTC.